This TCR beta chain came from a study of early T cells in non-severe SARS-CoV-2 infection (dated by TCRdb to about 2021). Looking at the study overall: Because TCR sequencing relied on bulk RNA taken from unsorted whole blood, pairing of alpha and beta chains was not possible. What the study reported, not specific to this receptor: VDJdb matching was skewed toward anti-spike CD8 responses and likely underestimated virus-specific expansions by missing private and CD4 specificities.

V ends up 6 bases short and J 1 base short, with an unmatched junction base count of 6. From the cysteine up to the phenylalanine, the CDR3 has a length of 15 residues. Only the CDR3 portion is preserved as DNA: 45 bases, with reading frame beginning at the first base. CDR1 and CDR2, per the germline V gene, are MNHEY and SVGAGI. A case-control design nested within a healthcare worker cohort in London, UK, was used, with weekly nasopharyngeal swab PCR tests and blood sampling performed. Healthcare workers were recruited between 23 and 31 March 2020, during the week of the UK lockdown, and were followed weekly for up to about 15 weeks. Preparation of the library involved 5' RACE. TCRdb names NextSeq 500 as the instrument used. In the TCR library protocol, unique molecular identifiers were attached to individual cDNA molecules to correct for PCR bias and sequencing error. Sequencing covered both TCR alpha and beta chains, and within each sample the abundances of alpha and beta sequences were tightly co-correlated. The paper's processing steps were these. Decombinator V4 was used to annotate TCR sequences for V gene, J gene and CDR3. TCRs were defined as expanded if a significant change between any two time points was detected under a Poisson model with p below 0.0001. TCR abundances were normalised to the total number of TCRs sequenced per sample and expressed as counts per million. TRAV1-2 paired with TRAJ12, TRAJ20 or TRAJ33 defined MAIT TCRs, while TRAV10 paired with TRAJ18 defined iNKT TCRs. VDJdb, accessed 1 November 2021, was searched for CMV, EBV and SARS-CoV-2 annotated TCRs, excluding TCRs annotated for multiple antigens. TCRdb trimmed public reads at Q25 via fastp, called clones via MiXCR and kept in-frame beta chains. Each record represents a unique CDR3 protein, reported with the most common genes and DNA among its rows. These V and J calls are TCRdb output, not the study's own analysis. This sample has around 50,000 distinct CDR3 sequences in its table, and roughly 9.2% of those were observed once. The ten largest clones capture approximately 4% of the sample.

This clonotype was seen ten or more times. Its antigen remains unidentified. It has no much larger one-base neighbor in the sample; base qualities were not kept. The chain couples TRBV6-5 to TRBJ1-3, with 7 bases matching TRBD1. This clonotype originated in an adult who was a healthcare worker with PCR-confirmed SARS-CoV-2 infection or an uninfected control (not recorded which). Input material: whole blood. The CDR3 region has the sequence CASRGGGWSGNTIYF. The nucleotide sequence is given as TGTGCCAGCAGGGGAGGGGGCTGGTCTGGAAACACCATATATTTT.